The source of this T cell receptor beta chain is a study of pediatric ulcerative colitis. Comment on this clone: Its antigen remains unknown.

Measured with immunoSEQ multiplex PCR; TCRdb has only the in-frame clones, and not every one. The data hold 4,500 to 5,500 clones, with about 89% observed a single time. No immunosuppressive drugs were given to ulcerative colitis patients before diagnostic colonoscopy. The blood sample was taken during the colonoscopy visit. Study-wide results and limits: A couple of patients' blood samples yielded substantially fewer templates. Clonal expansions reduced rectal repertoire diversity in acute severe colitis.

V lost 4 bases to trimming and J lost 7 bases; unmatched junction nucleotides: 9. This CDR3 has 15 amino acids. Germline V gives CDR1 SGHRS, CDR2 YFSETQ. The sample was blood. The receptor was isolated from a boy aged 10-17 years with mild ulcerative colitis. The J gene is TRBJ2-7, the V gene TRBV5-1; TRBD1 matches at 12 bases. The CDR3 DNA is TGCGCCAGCAGCCTCTCGGGACAGGGGGCAGGGGAGCAGTACTTC. This gives the protein CASSLSGQGAGEQYF. Filled out from reference TRBV5-1 and TRBJ2-7, the complete variable domain reads KAGVTQTPRYLIKTRGQQVTLSCSPISGHRSVSWYQQTPGQGLQFLFEYFSETQRNKGNFPGRFSGRQFSNSRSEMNVSTLELGDSALYLCASSLSGQGAGEQYFGPGTRLTVT.